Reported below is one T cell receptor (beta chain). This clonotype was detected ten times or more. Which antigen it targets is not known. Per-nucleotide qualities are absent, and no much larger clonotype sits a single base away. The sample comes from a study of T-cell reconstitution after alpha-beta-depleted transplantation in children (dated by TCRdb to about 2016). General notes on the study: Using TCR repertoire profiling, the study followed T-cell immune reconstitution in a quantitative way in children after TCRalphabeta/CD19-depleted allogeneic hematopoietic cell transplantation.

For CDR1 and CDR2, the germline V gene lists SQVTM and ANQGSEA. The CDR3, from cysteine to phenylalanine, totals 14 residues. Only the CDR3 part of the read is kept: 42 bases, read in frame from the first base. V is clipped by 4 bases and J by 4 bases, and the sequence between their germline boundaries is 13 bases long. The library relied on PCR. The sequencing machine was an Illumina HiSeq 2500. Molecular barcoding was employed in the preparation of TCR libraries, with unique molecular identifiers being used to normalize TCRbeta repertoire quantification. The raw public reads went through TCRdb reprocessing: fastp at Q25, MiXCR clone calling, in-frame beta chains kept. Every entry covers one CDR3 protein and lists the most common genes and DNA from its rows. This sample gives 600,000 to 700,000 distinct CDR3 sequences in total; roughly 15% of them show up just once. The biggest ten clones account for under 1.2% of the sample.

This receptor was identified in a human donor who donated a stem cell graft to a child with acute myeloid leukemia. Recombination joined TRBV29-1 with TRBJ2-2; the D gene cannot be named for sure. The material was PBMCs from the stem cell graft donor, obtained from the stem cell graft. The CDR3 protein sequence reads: CSVATWSGTGELFF. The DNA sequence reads TGCAGCGTTGCCACCTGGTCCGGCACCGGGGAGCTGTTTTTT.